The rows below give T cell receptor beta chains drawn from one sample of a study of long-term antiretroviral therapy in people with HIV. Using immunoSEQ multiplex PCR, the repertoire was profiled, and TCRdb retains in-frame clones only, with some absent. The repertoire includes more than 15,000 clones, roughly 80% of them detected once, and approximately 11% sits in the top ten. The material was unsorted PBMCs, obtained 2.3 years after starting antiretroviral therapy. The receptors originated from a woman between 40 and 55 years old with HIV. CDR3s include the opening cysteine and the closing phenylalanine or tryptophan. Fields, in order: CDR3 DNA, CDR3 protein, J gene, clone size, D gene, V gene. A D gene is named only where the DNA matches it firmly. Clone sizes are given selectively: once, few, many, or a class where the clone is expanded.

DNA: TGCGCCAGCAGCCGCGGGACCAAGGGGACTCGAACTAATGAAAAACTGTTTTTT; CDR3: CASSRGTKGTRTNEKLFF; J: TRBJ1-4; size: -; D: -; V: TRBV4-1
DNA: TGTGCCAGCAGTGATAGCGGATTTGTCACAGATACGCAGTATTTT; CDR3: CASSDSGFVTDTQYF; J: TRBJ2-3; size: -; D: -; V: TRBV6-1
DNA: TGTGCCAGCTCAAATAGCGGGGAGAACACCGGGGAGCTGTTTTTT; CDR3: CASSNSGENTGELFF; J: TRBJ2-2; size: few; D: TRBD2; V: TRBV18
DNA: TGCGCCAGCAGCTTGGTGCCGGGACTAGCATCGCCAGATACGCAGTATTTT; CDR3: CASSLVPGLASPDTQYF; J: TRBJ2-3; size: -; D: TRBD2; V: TRBV5-1
DNA: TGTGCCAGCAGATTCAATAACGAGCAGTACTTC; CDR3: CASRFNNEQYF; J: TRBJ2-7; size: -; D: -; V: TRBV6-1
DNA: TGTGCCAGCAGCTTCGGGGAACGATACGAGCAGTACTTC; CDR3: CASSFGERYEQYF; J: TRBJ2-7; size: few; D: -; V: TRBV7-6
DNA: TGCAGCGTTGACGCGACAGGGGCCCTGCTGTGGGGCTACACCTTC; CDR3: CSVDATGALLWGYTF; J: TRBJ1-2; size: -; D: TRBD1; V: TRBV29-1
DNA: TGTGCCATCAGTGAGTCGATTGCCCTCTACGAGCAGTACTTC; CDR3: CAISESIALYEQYF; J: TRBJ2-7; size: -; D: -; V: TRBV10-3
DNA: TGTGCCAGCAGTTACGGGAGCACAGATACGCAGTATTTT; CDR3: CASSYGSTDTQYF; J: TRBJ2-3; size: -; D: -; V: TRBV6-5
DNA: TGCGCCAGCAGCTTGGTGCCTACCTACGAGCAGTACTTC; CDR3: CASSLVPTYEQYF; J: TRBJ2-7; size: few; D: -; V: TRBV5-1
DNA: TGTGCCAGCAGTCGGACAGATAGCACAGATACGCAGTATTTT; CDR3: CASSRTDSTDTQYF; J: TRBJ2-3; size: -; D: -; V: TRBV7-9
DNA: TGCGCCAGCAGCGCGACAGGAAAACTGAACACTGAAGCTTTCTTT; CDR3: CASSATGKLNTEAFF; J: TRBJ1-1; size: -; D: -; V: TRBV5-1
DNA: TGTGCCAGCAGCTTATTGGGGAACCTGGACACTGAAGCTTTCTTT; CDR3: CASSLLGNLDTEAFF; J: TRBJ1-1; size: -; D: -; V: TRBV11-2
DNA: TGTGCCAGCAGCTTGGGGTTGACAGGGACCTACTATGGCTACACCTTC; CDR3: CASSLGLTGTYYGYTF; J: TRBJ1-2; size: -; D: TRBD1; V: TRBV5-6
DNA: TGTGCCAGCTCACCACCCGGGGATGGCTACACCTTC; CDR3: CASSPPGDGYTF; J: TRBJ1-2; size: few; D: -; V: TRBV18
DNA: TGTGCCAGCAGTTTTGGACAGGGGGATGGCTACACCTTC; CDR3: CASSFGQGDGYTF; J: TRBJ1-2; size: -; D: TRBD1; V: TRBV27
DNA: TGTGCCAGCTCCCTCCGGAGACAGGGGGCTTCTGGGGCCAACGTCCTGACTTTC; CDR3: CASSLRRQGASGANVLTF; J: TRBJ2-6; size: -; D: TRBD1; V: TRBV18
DNA: TGCGCCAGCAGCCAAACGACAGGGGGCGGCCGTGAAGCTTTCTTT; CDR3: CASSQTTGGGREAFF; J: TRBJ1-1; size: -; D: TRBD1; V: TRBV5-1
DNA: TGTGCCAGCAGCCAACAAAGGGGGTTCGGGGAGCTGTTTTTT; CDR3: CASSQQRGFGELFF; J: TRBJ2-2; size: -; D: -; V: TRBV14
DNA: TGTGCCAGCAGTGAGCCGGGACCATATACGCAGTATTTT; CDR3: CASSEPGPYTQYF; J: TRBJ2-3; size: -; D: -; V: TRBV6-1
DNA: TGCAGCGTTGACAGCGACTTCTATGGCTACACCTTC; CDR3: CSVDSDFYGYTF; J: TRBJ1-2; size: -; D: -; V: TRBV29-1
DNA: TGTGCCAGCTCACTGGACAGTAGCTATGGCTACACCTTC; CDR3: CASSLDSSYGYTF; J: TRBJ1-2; size: few; D: -; V: TRBV18
DNA: TGTGCTAGTGGTTTGGGACTAGCTGCTAGCACAGATACGCAGTATTTT; CDR3: CASGLGLAASTDTQYF; J: TRBJ2-3; size: -; D: TRBD2; V: TRBV12-5
DNA: TGTGCCAGCAGCCCCACGGTAGACGGGAGGGTTGACGAGCAGTACTTC; CDR3: CASSPTVDGRVDEQYF; J: TRBJ2-7; size: -; D: TRBD2; V: TRBV5-4
DNA: TGTGCCAGCAGCTGGAGACAGCAACCGGTCACTGAAGCTTTCTTT; CDR3: CASSWRQQPVTEAFF; J: TRBJ1-1; size: -; D: -; V: TRBV5-4
DNA: TGCAGCGTTGAAGTTAAGGGGACGCCACCAAATGAGCAGTTCTTC; CDR3: CSVEVKGTPPNEQFF; J: TRBJ2-1; size: -; D: -; V: TRBV29-1
DNA: TGTGCCTGGAGTGGGGAGGGAGGTTGGGTAGATACGCAGTATTTT; CDR3: CAWSGEGGWVDTQYF; J: TRBJ2-3; size: -; D: TRBD2; V: TRBV30
DNA: TGTGCCTGGAAAGGTAGCGGACAAGAGACCCAGTACTTC; CDR3: CAWKGSGQETQYF; J: TRBJ2-5; size: -; D: -; V: TRBV30
DNA: TGTGCCTGGTCCCAAGGGACAGGGGGCGCCTCACCCCTCCACTTT; CDR3: CAWSQGTGGASPLHF; J: TRBJ1-6; size: -; D: TRBD1; V: TRBV30
DNA: TGTGCCAGCAGCTCGAAGGACCAGGAATCACGCTATGGCTACACCTTC; CDR3: CASSSKDQESRYGYTF; J: TRBJ1-2; size: -; D: -; V: TRBV7-9
DNA: TGTGCCACCAGCAGAGATACGGGGTACGAGCAGTACTTC; CDR3: CATSRDTGYEQYF; J: TRBJ2-7; size: -; D: -; V: TRBV15
DNA: TGTGCCAGCAGCTGGGGAGGAGTGAACACTGAAGCTTTCTTT; CDR3: CASSWGGVNTEAFF; J: TRBJ1-1; size: -; D: -; V: TRBV5-5
DNA: TGCGCCAGCCAAAACGACCCGAACACCGGGGAGCTGTTTTTT; CDR3: CASQNDPNTGELFF; J: TRBJ2-2; size: -; D: -; V: TRBV5-1